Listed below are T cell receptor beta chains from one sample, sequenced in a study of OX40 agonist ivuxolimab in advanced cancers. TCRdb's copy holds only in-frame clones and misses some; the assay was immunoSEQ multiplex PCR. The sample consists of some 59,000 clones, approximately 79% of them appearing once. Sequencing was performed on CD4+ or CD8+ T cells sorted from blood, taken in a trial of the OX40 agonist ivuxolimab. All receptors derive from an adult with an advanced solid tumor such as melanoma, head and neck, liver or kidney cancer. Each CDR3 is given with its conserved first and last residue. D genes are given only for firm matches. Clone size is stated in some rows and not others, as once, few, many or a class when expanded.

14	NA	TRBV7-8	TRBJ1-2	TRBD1	CASSPRDRVYGYTF	TGTGCCAGCAGCCCCCGGGACAGGGTGTATGGCTACACCTTC
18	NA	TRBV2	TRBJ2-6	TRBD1	CASSVGTGGGSGANVLTF	TGTGCCAGCAGTGTAGGGACAGGGGGGGGCTCTGGGGCCAACGTCCTGACTTTC
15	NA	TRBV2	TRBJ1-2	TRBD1	CASSEARGQERGYTF	TGTGCCAGCAGTGAAGCGCGGGGACAGGAAAGGGGCTACACCTTC
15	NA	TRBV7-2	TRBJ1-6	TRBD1	CASSGQGIGNSPLHF	TGTGCCAGCAGTGGACAGGGCATAGGGAATTCACCCCTCCACTTT
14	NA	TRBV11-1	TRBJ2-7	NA	CASSLDNAVSEQYF	TGTGCCAGCAGCTTAGACAATGCAGTCTCCGAGCAGTACTTC
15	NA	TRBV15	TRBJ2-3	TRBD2	CATSRTSGGTDTQYF	TGTGCCACCAGCCGTACTAGCGGGGGCACAGATACGCAGTATTTT
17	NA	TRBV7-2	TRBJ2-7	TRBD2	CASSLGLGGGGSYEQYF	TGTGCCAGCAGCTTAGGCCTAGGCGGGGGGGGCAGTTACGAGCAGTACTTC
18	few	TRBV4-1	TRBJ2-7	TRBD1	CASGTLGGGQGGSYEQYF	TGCGCCAGCGGTACCCTGGGCGGCGGACAGGGGGGATCCTACGAGCAGTACTTC
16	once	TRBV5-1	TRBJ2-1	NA	CASSLHGPGSYNEQFF	TGCGCCAGCAGCCTACACGGCCCGGGGTCCTACAATGAGCAGTTCTTC
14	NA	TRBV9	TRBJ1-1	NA	CASSVVSRQTEAFF	TGTGCCAGCAGCGTAGTTTCGAGGCAGACTGAAGCTTTCTTT
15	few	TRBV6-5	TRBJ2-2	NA	CASSIREPNTGELFF	TGTGCCAGCTCGATAAGGGAGCCAAACACCGGGGAGCTGTTTTTT
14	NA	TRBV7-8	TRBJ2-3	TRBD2	CASSLGGSGSAQYF	TGTGCCAGCAGCCTCGGTGGAAGCGGGAGCGCGCAGTATTTT
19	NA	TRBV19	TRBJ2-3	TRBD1	CASSIRDRGVQRATDTQYF	TGTGCCAGTAGTATCCGGGACAGGGGGGTCCAGCGGGCCACAGATACGCAGTATTTT
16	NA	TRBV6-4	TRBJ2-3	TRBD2	CASSATSGSVGDTQYF	TGTGCCAGCAGCGCAACTAGCGGGAGTGTGGGAGATACGCAGTATTTT
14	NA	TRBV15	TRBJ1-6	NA	CATSRGQGGSPLHF	TGTGCCACCAGCAGGGGTCAGGGAGGTTCACCCCTCCACTTT
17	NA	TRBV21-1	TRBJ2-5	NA	CASSKRRGWGRSKTQYF	TGTGCCAGCAGCAAAAGGAGAGGATGGGGCAGATCTAAGACCCAGTACTTC